A single sample gave rise to the 19 T cell receptor beta chains below, sequenced in a study of neoadjuvant anti-PD-1 for oral cavity cancer. Time point: after neoadjuvant nivolumab, at surgical resection. Using immunoSEQ multiplex PCR, the repertoire was profiled, and TCRdb retains in-frame clones only, with some absent. The data hold 11,000 to 15,000 clones, with roughly 70% observed a single time. Source: PBMCs, taken after nivolumab (anti-PD-1) treatment. These receptor sequences come from a person aged 35 to 85 with oral cavity squamous cell carcinoma.

The chain joins TRBV2 to TRBJ2-5, with 7 bases lining up with TRBD2. V gave up 0 bases and J gave up 5 bases; unmatched junction bases: 3. Germline CDR1 reads SNHLY; CDR2 reads FYNNEI. The CDR3 has 14 residues. This CDR3 is CASSEATSMETQYF. The CDR3 DNA follows: TGTGCCAGCAGTGAAGCGACTAGCATGGAGACCCAGTACTTC.

The genes are TRBV11-2 and TRBJ1-2; possibly TRBD1 for D (5 bases). Trimming stripped 1 base from V and 8 bases from J, with 17 bases between. The CDR3 is 15 amino acids. Germline CDR1 is SGHAT and CDR2 is FQNNGV. Written as DNA, the CDR3 is TGTGCCAGCAGCTTAGTCTCAGGGCCCTACCGCGGCTACACCTTC. This sequence encodes CASSLVSGPYRGYTF.

The V call is TRBV7-9, the J call TRBJ1-5; D is possibly TRBD1 (6 bases). V was pared by 5 bases and J by 3 bases, with 14 bases between. This CDR3 has 15 residues. CDR1 and CDR2 from the germline V gene are SEHNR and FQNEAQ (reference sequence). The DNA for the CDR3 is TGTGCCAGCAGCGGCTACCGGGGGGCCAATCAGCCCCAGCATTTT. Translating it yields CASSGYRGANQPQHF.

The chain combines TRBV5-1 with TRBJ2-7; D perhaps matches TRBD2 (5 bases). The CDR3 spans 14 residues. Germline CDR1 SGHRS, CDR2 YFSETQ. Trimming took off 0 bases at V and 2 bases at J, with 9 bases between the two ends. Here the CDR3 reads CASSLDVGAYEQYF. In DNA form, the CDR3 reads TGCGCCAGCAGCTTGGATGTGGGAGCCTACGAGCAGTACTTC.

This clone occurred once. The rearrangement uses TRBV19 and TRBJ2-7; D is ambiguous. The V end lost 8 bases, the J end lost 6 bases, and 8 bases lay between the germline ends. In germline, CDR1 is LNHDA, CDR2 SQIVND (reference sequence). The CDR3 loop spans 10 amino acids. CDR3 nucleotide sequence: TGTGCCAGTGGCTCGGGCGAGCAGTACTTC. It yields the protein CASGSGEQYF.

This clone has just a few counts. The V gene is TRBV2, the J gene TRBJ2-6; D is ambiguous. Trimming shortened V by 8 bases and J by 0 bases, and 5 bases separated the two germline ends. CDR1 and CDR2 from the germline V gene are SNHLY and FYNNEI. This CDR3 contains 13 residues. DNA of the CDR3: TGTGCCAGCGGGGTCTCTGGGGCCAACGTCCTGACTTTC. It is translated as CASGVSGANVLTF.

The rearrangement joins TRBV19 to TRBJ1-3; D call uncertain. This CDR3 spans 15 amino acids. V lost 6 bases and J lost 2, with 14 bases in between. In germline, CDR1 is LNHDA, CDR2 SQIVND (reference sequence). DNA of the CDR3: TGTGCCAGTAGGCAACCTCGGACGGCTGGAAACACCATATATTTT. Translation gives CASRQPRTAGNTIYF.

This clone was detected a few times. V gene TRBV7-3 combines with J gene TRBJ2-1; TRBD2 might be the D (5 bases). Germline V gene sequence: CDR1 SGHTA, CDR2 FQGTGA. The CDR3 extends over 15 amino acids. Trimming removed 1 base at V and 5 bases at J, with 12 bases between. The CDR3 DNA is TGTGCCAGCAGCTTAAACGGGCCACTAGACAATGAGCAGTTCTTC. Translated, it gives CASSLNGPLDNEQFF. The whole variable domain, filled in from reference TRBV7-3 and TRBJ2-1, reads GAGVSQTPSNKVTEKGKYVELRCDPISGHTALYWYRQSLGQGPEFLIYFQGTGAADDSGLPNDRFFAVRPEGSVSTLKIQRTERGDSAVYLCASSLNGPLDNEQFFGPGTRLTVL.

The chain combines TRBV19 with TRBJ1-5; D unresolved. V lost 3 bases, J lost 4 bases, and 13 bases lay in between. The germline gives CDR1 LNHDA, CDR2 SQIVND (reference sequence). The CDR3 runs to 15 residues. The DNA for the CDR3 is TGTGCCAGTAGTATTTACAGCCTAACTAATCAGCCCCAGCATTTT. Its protein product is CASSIYSLTNQPQHF.

The chain couples TRBV7-3 to TRBJ2-3; D possibly matches TRBD1 or TRBD2 (5 bases each). CDR3 size: 13 residues. From germline, CDR1 is SGHTA and CDR2 FQGTGA. Trimming shortened V by 4 bases and J by 2 bases, and 7 bases separated the two germline ends. The CDR3 nucleotides read TGTGCCAGCAGCTCGGGACCCACAGATACGCAGTATTTT. It codes for CASSSGPTDTQYF.

The rearrangement joins TRBV4-1 to TRBJ2-4; D unresolved. Trimming pared 0 bases from V and 4 bases from J, leaving 4 bases between. Germline V gene data show CDR1 as MGHRA and CDR2 as YSYEKL. This CDR3 comprises 13 residues. The CDR3 reads CASSQDRKNIQYF. The CDR3 DNA reads TGCGCCAGCAGCCAAGACCGAAAAAACATTCAGTACTTC.

The chain uses TRBV11-2 and TRBJ2-7; D could derive from TRBD1 or TRBD2 (5 bases each). The CDR3 length is 13 residues. Trimming removed 3 bases from V and 6 bases from J, with 12 bases in between. The germline gives CDR1 SGHAT, CDR2 FQNNGV. The CDR3 region has the DNA TGTGCCAGCAGCTTTTCCGGGGCCCTCGAGCAGTACTTC. It translates to CASSFSGALEQYF.

The chain's CDR3 is CASSLTSGRNNEQFF. CDR3 bases: TGTGCCAGCAGCTTAACTAGCGGGAGGAACAATGAGCAGTTCTTC. The chain recombines TRBV7-6 with TRBJ2-1; TRBD2 matches 12 bases. The junction had 1 base not matched to a gene; V was cut back by 2 bases and J by 5 bases. The germline CDR1 and CDR2 sequences are SGHVS and FNYEAQ. The CDR3 is 15 residues long.

This clone was detected a few times. This chain joins TRBV27 and TRBJ2-7; D could derive from TRBD1 or TRBD2 (6 bases each). The germline V gene has CDR1 MNHEY and CDR2 SMNVEV (reference sequence). Trimming removed 3 bases at V and 3 bases at J, with 12 bases between. There are 14 residues in the CDR3. The CDR3, as DNA: TGTGCCAGCAGTTTGGAACGGGGGCACTACGAGCAGTACTTC. It translates to CASSLERGHYEQYF.

The chain is built from TRBV2 and TRBJ2-5; TRBD1 might be the D (5 bases). Germline lookup yields CDR1 SNHLY and CDR2 FYNNEI. With 10 bases removed from V and 5 bases from J, the gap between germline ends came to 11 bases. This CDR3 region has 11 residues. The CDR3 DNA sequence: TGTGCCACGTCAGGGTGGGAGACCCAGTACTTC. This sequence encodes CATSGWETQYF.

This clone was detected a few times. This chain links TRBV4-1 with TRBJ2-4, with 16 bases matching TRBD2. J lost 6 bases, V lost 6 bases, and 8 bases had no gene match. Germline V gene sequence: CDR1 MGHRA, CDR2 YSYEKL. The CDR3 loop spans 17 amino acids. The DNA of the CDR3 is TGCGCCAGCAGTCCGGGACTAGCGGGGGGGCCTCGAAACATTCAGTACTTC. Translation gives CASSPGLAGGPRNIQYF.

A few counts support this clone. V is TRBV5-3 and J is TRBJ1-1; the D is unclear. TRBV5-3 is marked as an open reading frame, function uncertain. Trimming took 4 bases from V and 10 from J, leaving 11 bases between them. CDR3 size: 11 residues. The CDR3 loop is CARSLGRVAFF. The CDR3 DNA reads as TGTGCCAGAAGCCTCGGACGGGTAGCTTTCTTT.

In its sample, this clone was seen once. The chain uses TRBV7-9 and TRBJ2-1, with a tentative D call TRBD2 (7 bases). The CDR3 is 16 residues long. V was pared by 5 bases and J by 5 bases, with 19 bases between. CDR1 and CDR2 (germline): SEHNR, FQNEAQ (reference sequence). In DNA, the CDR3 is TGTGCCAGCAGCCCCTTTTGGGGGGGCCTCGACAATGAGCAGTTCTTC. It yields the protein CASSPFWGGLDNEQFF. Variable domain in full (rest from reference TRBV7-9 and TRBJ2-1): DTGVSQNPRHKITKRGQNVTFRCDPISEHNRLYWYRQTLGQGPEFLTYFQNEAQLEKSRLLSDRFSAERPKGSFSTLEIQRTEQGDSAMYLCASSPFWGGLDNEQFFGPGTRLTVL.

The rearrangement joins TRBV4-1 to TRBJ2-5; D unresolved. Germline lookup yields CDR1 MGHRA and CDR2 YSYEKL. CDR3 length: 14 amino acids. V was clipped by 1 base and J by 11 bases, with 17 bases between them. The CDR3 spells CASSQVAGFKTQYF. The CDR3 DNA is TGCGCCAGCAGCCAAGTGGCCGGGTTTAAAACTCAGTACTTC.